The 14 T cell receptor beta chains listed next were all sequenced from one sample in a study of monozygotic twins with inflammatory bowel disease. No DNA is given; TCRdb re-called the 5' RACE reads and lists each CDR3 protein once. This table lists approximately 160,000 distinct CDR3 sequences. The specimen was blood. Every receptor here comes from a human donor with ulcerative colitis or Crohn's disease, or a healthy co-twin of an affected twin (not recorded which).

The chain joins TRBV7-2 to TRBJ2-3; TCRdb returns TRBD1, unconfirmable since there is no DNA. CDR3 length equals 14 residues. The germline V gene has CDR1 SGHTA and CDR2 FQGNSA. The CDR3 loop reads CASCRRGLTDTQYF. Using reference TRBV7-2 and TRBJ2-3 for the parts outside the CDR3, the full variable domain is GAGVSQSPSNKVTEKGKDVELRCDPISGHTALYWYRQSLGQGLEFLIYFQGNSAPDKSGLPSDRFSAERTGGSVSTLTIQRTQQEDSAVYLCASCRRGLTDTQYFGPGTRLTVL.

The chain uses TRBV13 and TRBJ2-7; the TCRdb call, TRBD2, lacks DNA for checking. The CDR3 sequence is 15 residues long. The germline CDR1 and CDR2 sequences are PRHDT and FYEKMQ (reference sequence). CDR3 protein: CASSFPSGGVYEQYF.

The V and J genes are TRBV6-2 or TRBV6-3 and TRBJ2-3; TCRdb outputs TRBD1, but without DNA this stays unchecked. The germline CDR1 and CDR2 sequences are MNHEY and SVGEGT. The CDR3 consists of 15 residues. The chain's CDR3 is CASSYDGIRTDTQYF.

The chain combines TRBV20-1 with TRBJ2-3; TCRdb names TRBD1, which stays unverified in the absence of DNA. The germline gives CDR1 DFQATT, CDR2 SNEGSKA (reference sequence). The CDR3 length is 11 residues. CDR3 protein: CSARGAAAQYF.

This rearrangement joins TRBV7-2 to TRBJ2-1; TCRdb's D call of TRBD1 is untestable without DNA. Per the germline V gene, CDR1 is SGHTA and CDR2 is FQGNSA. This CDR3 has 13 residues. The CDR3 loop reads CASSLGVSPEQFF. Supplemented by reference TRBV7-2 and TRBJ2-1, the full variable domain reads GAGVSQSPSNKVTEKGKDVELRCDPISGHTALYWYRQSLGQGLEFLIYFQGNSAPDKSGLPSDRFSAERTGGSVSTLTIQRTQQEDSAVYLCASSLGVSPEQFFGPGTRLTVL.

The chain recombines TRBV4-2 with TRBJ1-3; the D call of TRBD1 rests on TCRdb alone, since no DNA is present to check it. This CDR3 is 16 amino acids long. Germline-derived CDR1 and CDR2 are LGHNA and YNFKEQ. The CDR3 loop reads CASSHPGASSGNTIYF.

This chain uses TRBV5-1 with TRBJ2-7; TCRdb's D gene call, TRBD2, goes unchecked for lack of DNA. CDR3 length: 18 residues. Germline CDR1 and CDR2: SGHRS and YFSETQ. The CDR3 region is CASSLDIAGGLTTYEQYF. Drawing the rest from reference TRBV5-1 and TRBJ2-7, the complete variable domain is KAGVTQTPRYLIKTRGQQVTLSCSPISGHRSVSWYQQTPGQGLQFLFEYFSETQRNKGNFPGRFSGRQFSNSRSEMNVSTLELGDSALYLCASSLDIAGGLTTYEQYFGPGTRLTVT.

V is TRBV7-6 and J is TRBJ2-1; with no DNA, the TCRdb D assignment of TRBD1 cannot be verified. The germline V gene encodes CDR1 SGHVS and CDR2 FNYEAQ. This CDR3 comprises 19 residues. The CDR3 protein is CASSLALVPVDSSYNEQFF.

The chain recombines TRBV6-5 with TRBJ1-5. The CDR3 sequence is 13 residues long. CDR1 MNHEY and CDR2 SVGAGI come from the germline V gene. The CDR3 reads CASGRISNQPQHF.

CDR3 region: CASSRTGANTEAFF. The chain recombines TRBV3-1 with TRBJ1-1; TCRdb proposes TRBD1, but this gene call is untestable without DNA. The CDR3 runs to 14 residues. Germline V gene sequence: CDR1 LGHDT, CDR2 YNNKEL (reference sequence).

The J gene is TRBJ1-4, the V gene TRBV7-9; TCRdb picks TRBD1, but there is no DNA to check that call. Germline values: CDR1 SEHNR, CDR2 FQNEAQ (reference sequence). This CDR3 has 14 residues. This CDR3 is CASSLRQGPEKLFF.

The chain is built from TRBV27 and TRBJ2-2. CDR3 length: 16 amino acids. Per germline, CDR1 MNHEY and CDR2 SMNVEV (reference sequence). The CDR3: CASSLWWSGNGGELFF.

The chain employs TRBV5-1 and TRBJ2-5; lacking DNA, the TRBD1 call made by TCRdb goes unchecked. CDR1 and CDR2 (germline): SGHRS, YFSETQ. The CDR3 loop spans 16 amino acids. This chain's CDR3 is CASSQGPGPIQETQYF.

The chain combines TRBV11-2 with TRBJ1-1. The CDR3 sequence is 15 residues long. Germline lookup yields CDR1 SGHAT and CDR2 FQNNGV. The CDR3: CASSLVPPLNTEAFF.